The rows below give T cell receptor beta chains drawn from one sample of a study of identical twins. TCRdb re-called the 5' RACE reads with MiXCR, one entry per CDR3 protein. The table lists 200,000 to 250,000 distinct CDR3 sequences, over 5.5% of them singletons, with roughly 14% in the top ten. The same data also contributed to another study, on T cells expressing NK-cell markers.

The specimen sequenced was CD8+ T cells sorted from blood. The receptors were gathered from a woman in her late teens or twenties in good health. Both conserved end residues are part of each CDR3. The order of the fields is V gene, clone size, J gene, D gene, CDR3 protein, CDR3 DNA. The D gene is left open where the match is weak. Some rows mark clone size as missing; the rest say once, few, many or name a class of expanded clone.

V: TRBV6-1; size: few; J: TRBJ2-7; D: TRBD2; CDR3: CASWGLAGYEQYF; DNA: TGTGCCAGCTGGGGACTAGCGGGATACGAGCAGTACTTC
V: TRBV3-1; size: few; J: TRBJ2-6; D: .; CDR3: CASSLKDRILSGANVLTF; DNA: TGTGCCAGCAGCCTCAAGGACAGAATTCTCTCTGGGGCCAACGTCCTGACTTTC
V: TRBV5-5; size: few; J: TRBJ2-7; D: .; CDR3: CASSWGLAFPYEQYF; DNA: TGTGCCAGCAGCTGGGGCCTAGCGTTTCCCTACGAGCAGTACTTC
V: TRBV28; size: many; J: TRBJ2-1; D: .; CDR3: CASSLHYGRENNEQFF; DNA: TGTGCCAGCAGTTTACATTATGGACGCGAAAACAATGAGCAGTTCTTC
V: TRBV6-2/TRBV6-3; size: few; J: TRBJ1-2; D: .; CDR3: CASSYIQTEYTF; DNA: TGTGCCAGCAGTTACATCCAGACGGAATACACCTTC
V: TRBV12-3/TRBV12-4; size: few; J: TRBJ1-1; D: .; CDR3: CASSLVTGTEAFF; DNA: TGTGCCAGCAGTTTAGTAACAGGGACTGAAGCTTTCTTT
V: TRBV7-9; size: few; J: TRBJ2-1; D: TRBD1; CDR3: CASSSGQINNEQFF; DNA: TGTGCCAGCAGTTCGGGACAGATCAACAATGAGCAGTTCTTC
V: TRBV20-1; size: many; J: TRBJ2-2; D: TRBD2; CDR3: CSAGGSGLDTGELFF; DNA: TGCAGTGCAGGAGGTAGCGGGTTAGACACCGGGGAGCTGTTTTTT
V: TRBV20-1; size: .; J: TRBJ2-7; D: .; CDR3: CSASGDGAYEQYF; DNA: TGCAGTGCTAGTGGGGACGGGGCCTACGAGCAGTACTTC
V: TRBV13; size: .; J: TRBJ2-2; D: .; CDR3: CASTAIFGELFF; DNA: TGTGCCAGCACTGCGATTTTCGGGGAGCTGTTTTTT
V: TRBV6-6; size: .; J: TRBJ1-2; D: .; CDR3: CASSPLNYGYTF; DNA: TGTGCCAGCAGTCCCCTTAACTATGGCTACACCTTC
V: TRBV7-6; size: few; J: TRBJ2-5; D: .; CDR3: CASSPEWRGNTEETQYF; DNA: TGTGCCAGCAGCCCCGAATGGCGGGGTAATACTGAAGAGACCCAGTACTTC
V: TRBV20-1; size: many; J: TRBJ2-3; D: TRBD1; CDR3: CSAVPGQANTDTQYF; DNA: TGCAGTGCCGTCCCGGGACAGGCGAACACAGATACGCAGTATTTT
V: TRBV5-1; size: many; J: TRBJ2-3; D: TRBD2; CDR3: CASSLSLAGKSTDTQYF; DNA: TGCGCCAGCAGCTTGAGTCTAGCGGGGAAGAGCACAGATACGCAGTATTTT
V: TRBV7-9; size: .; J: TRBJ2-7; D: .; CDR3: CASSSPGREQYF; DNA: TGTGCCAGCAGCTCGCCAGGGAGGGAGCAGTACTTC
V: TRBV30; size: .; J: TRBJ2-7; D: .; CDR3: CAWGDPYEQYF; DNA: TGTGCCTGGGGGGATCCCTACGAGCAGTACTTC
V: TRBV12-3/TRBV12-4; size: many; J: TRBJ2-7; D: .; CDR3: CASSPPRQGGTEQYF; DNA: TGTGCCAGCAGTCCTCCGCGGCAGGGGGGTACCGAGCAGTACTTC
V: TRBV12-3/TRBV12-4; size: many; J: TRBJ2-2; D: .; CDR3: CASSLKGYTGELFF; DNA: TGTGCCAGCAGTTTAAAGGGGTACACCGGGGAGCTGTTTTTT
V: TRBV29-1; size: few; J: TRBJ2-1; D: TRBD1; CDR3: CSVAGTGSYNEQFF; DNA: TGCAGCGTGGCCGGGACAGGGTCCTACAATGAGCAGTTCTTC
V: TRBV9; size: .; J: TRBJ1-3; D: .; CDR3: CASSGYVGSFSGNTIYF; DNA: TGTGCCAGCAGTGGATACGTGGGCAGTTTTTCTGGAAACACCATATATTTT
V: TRBV7-6; size: few; J: TRBJ2-2; D: .; CDR3: CASSLRGASTNTGELFF; DNA: TGTGCCAGCAGCTTACGCGGGGCTAGCACGAACACCGGGGAGCTGTTTTTT
V: TRBV7-9; size: many; J: TRBJ2-5; D: .; CDR3: CASTPPEEEETQYF; DNA: TGTGCCAGCACTCCCCCGGAGGAGGAAGAGACCCAGTACTTC
V: TRBV9; size: few; J: TRBJ2-2; D: .; CDR3: CASSVEDVGVNTGELFF; DNA: TGTGCCAGCAGCGTAGAAGATGTAGGAGTTAACACCGGGGAGCTGTTTTTT
V: TRBV7-6; size: .; J: TRBJ1-2; D: TRBD1; CDR3: CASSLFGQGHGYTF; DNA: TGTGCCAGCAGCTTGTTTGGACAGGGACATGGCTACACCTTC
V: TRBV11-1; size: many; J: TRBJ2-2; D: .; CDR3: CASSLEGETFANTGELFF; DNA: TGTGCCAGCAGCTTAGAAGGGGAGACGTTCGCGAACACCGGGGAGCTGTTTTTT